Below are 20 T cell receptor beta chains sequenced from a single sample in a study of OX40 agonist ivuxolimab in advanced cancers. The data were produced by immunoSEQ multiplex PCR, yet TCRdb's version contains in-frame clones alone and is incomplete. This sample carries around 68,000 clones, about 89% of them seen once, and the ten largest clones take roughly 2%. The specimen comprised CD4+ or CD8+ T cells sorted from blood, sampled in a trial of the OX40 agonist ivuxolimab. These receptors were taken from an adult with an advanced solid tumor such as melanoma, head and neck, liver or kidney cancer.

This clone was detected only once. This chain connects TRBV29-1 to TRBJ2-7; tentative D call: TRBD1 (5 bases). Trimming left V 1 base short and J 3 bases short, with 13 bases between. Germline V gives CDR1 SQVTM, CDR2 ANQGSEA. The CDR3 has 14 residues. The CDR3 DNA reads TGCAGCGTTGAAGTCCCCGGACATCTCTACGAGCAGTACTTC. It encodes CSVEVPGHLYEQYF.

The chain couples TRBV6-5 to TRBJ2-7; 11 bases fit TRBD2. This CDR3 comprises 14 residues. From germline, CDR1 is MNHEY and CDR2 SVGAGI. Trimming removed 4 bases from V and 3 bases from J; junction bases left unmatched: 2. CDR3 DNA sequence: TGTGCCAGCAGTTTACTAGCGGGAGTCTACGAGCAGTACTTC. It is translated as CASSLLAGVYEQYF.

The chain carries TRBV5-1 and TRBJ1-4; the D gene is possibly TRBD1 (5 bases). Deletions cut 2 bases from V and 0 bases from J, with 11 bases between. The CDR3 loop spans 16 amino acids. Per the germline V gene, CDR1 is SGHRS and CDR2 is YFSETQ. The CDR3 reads CASSFDGAATNEKLFF. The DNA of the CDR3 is TGCGCCAGCAGCTTTGACGGGGCAGCAACTAATGAAAAACTGTTTTTT.

This CDR3 reads CASSLLGGVSSGANVLTF. In nucleotides, the CDR3 is TGTGCCAGCAGCCTTCTCGGGGGCGTTAGCTCTGGGGCCAACGTCCTGACTTTC. The chain recombines TRBV11-2 with TRBJ2-6; perhaps D is TRBD1 or TRBD2 (6 bases each). From germline, CDR1 is SGHAT and CDR2 FQNNGV. V lost 5 bases, J lost 0 bases, and 17 bases lay in between. The CDR3 runs 18 residues.

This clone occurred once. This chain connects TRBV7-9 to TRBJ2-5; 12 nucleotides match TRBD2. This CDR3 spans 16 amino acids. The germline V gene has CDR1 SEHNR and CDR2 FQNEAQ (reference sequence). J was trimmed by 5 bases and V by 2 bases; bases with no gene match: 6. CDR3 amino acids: CASSLTSGGSVETQYF. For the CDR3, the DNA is TGTGCCAGCAGCTTAACTAGCGGGGGGTCCGTTGAGACCCAGTACTTC.

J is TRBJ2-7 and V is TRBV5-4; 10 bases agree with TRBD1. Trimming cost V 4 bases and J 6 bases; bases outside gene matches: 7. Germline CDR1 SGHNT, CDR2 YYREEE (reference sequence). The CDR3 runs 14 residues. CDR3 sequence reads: CASSTGTGEGEQYF. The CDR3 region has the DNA TGTGCCAGCAGCACCGGGACAGGGGAAGGCGAGCAGTACTTC.

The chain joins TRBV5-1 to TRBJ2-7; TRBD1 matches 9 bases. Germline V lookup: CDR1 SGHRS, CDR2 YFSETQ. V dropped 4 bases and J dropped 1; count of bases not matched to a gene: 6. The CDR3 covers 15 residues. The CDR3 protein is CASSLQGTGSYEQYF. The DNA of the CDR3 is TGCGCCAGCAGCCTGCAGGGGACAGGGTCCTACGAGCAGTACTTC. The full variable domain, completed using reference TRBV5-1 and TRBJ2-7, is KAGVTQTPRYLIKTRGQQVTLSCSPISGHRSVSWYQQTPGQGLQFLFEYFSETQRNKGNFPGRFSGRQFSNSRSEMNVSTLELGDSALYLCASSLQGTGSYEQYFGPGTRLTVT.

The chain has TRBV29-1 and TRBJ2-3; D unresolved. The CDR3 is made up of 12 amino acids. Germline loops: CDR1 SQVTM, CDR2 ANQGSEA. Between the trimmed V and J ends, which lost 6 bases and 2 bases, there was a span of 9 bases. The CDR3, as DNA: TGCAGCGTCAGCCCCCACACAGATACGCAGTATTTT. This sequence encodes CSVSPHTDTQYF.

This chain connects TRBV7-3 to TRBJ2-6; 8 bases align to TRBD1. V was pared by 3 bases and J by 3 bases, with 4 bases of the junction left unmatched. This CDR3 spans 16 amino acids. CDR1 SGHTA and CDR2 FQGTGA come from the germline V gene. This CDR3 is CASSLQQGVGANVLTF. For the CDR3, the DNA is TGTGCCAGCAGCTTGCAACAGGGGGTTGGGGCCAACGTCCTGACTTTC.

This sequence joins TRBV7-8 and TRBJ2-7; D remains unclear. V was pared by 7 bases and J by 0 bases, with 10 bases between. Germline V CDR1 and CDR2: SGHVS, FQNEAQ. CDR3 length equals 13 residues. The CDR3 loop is CASTPRSSYEQYF. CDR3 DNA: TGTGCCAGCACTCCCAGGAGCTCCTACGAGCAGTACTTC.

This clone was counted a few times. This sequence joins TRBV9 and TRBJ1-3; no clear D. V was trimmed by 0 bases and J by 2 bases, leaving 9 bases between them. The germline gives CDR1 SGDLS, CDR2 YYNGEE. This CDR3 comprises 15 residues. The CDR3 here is CASSVVADPGNTIYF. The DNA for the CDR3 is TGTGCCAGCAGCGTAGTAGCAGACCCTGGAAACACCATATATTTT. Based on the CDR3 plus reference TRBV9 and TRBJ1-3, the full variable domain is DSGVTQTPKHLITATGQRVTLRCSPRSGDLSVYWYQQSLDQGLQFLIQYYNGEERAKGNILERFSAQQFPDLHSELNLSSLELGDSALYFCASSVVADPGNTIYFGEGSWLTVV.

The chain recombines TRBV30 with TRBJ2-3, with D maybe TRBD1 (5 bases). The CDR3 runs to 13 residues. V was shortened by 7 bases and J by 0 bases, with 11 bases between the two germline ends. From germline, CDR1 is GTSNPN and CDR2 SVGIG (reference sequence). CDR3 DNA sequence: TGTGCCTTCAGGGTCCCCAGCACAGATACGCAGTATTTT. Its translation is CAFRVPSTDTQYF.

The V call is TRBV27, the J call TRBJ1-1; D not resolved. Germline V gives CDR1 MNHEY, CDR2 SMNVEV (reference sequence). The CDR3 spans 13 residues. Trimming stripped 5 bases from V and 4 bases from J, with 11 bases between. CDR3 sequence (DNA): TGTGCCAGCAGTCGAGCGTGGAGCACTGAAGCTTTCTTT. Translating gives CASSRAWSTEAFF.

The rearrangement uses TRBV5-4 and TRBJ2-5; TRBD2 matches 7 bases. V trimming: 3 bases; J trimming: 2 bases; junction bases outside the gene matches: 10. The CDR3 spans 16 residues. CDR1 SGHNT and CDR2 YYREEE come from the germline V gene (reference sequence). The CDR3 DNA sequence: TGTGCCAGCAGCTCGCAAGCGGGCGGGAGTCAAGAGACCCAGTACTTC. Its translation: CASSSQAGGSQETQYF.

CDR3 in amino acids: CASSLGSAHQETQYF. The CDR3, as DNA: TGTGCCAGCAGCTTGGGCAGCGCCCACCAAGAGACCCAGTACTTC. The chain links TRBV5-5 to TRBJ2-5; D not certain. V dropped 0 bases and J dropped 0 bases, with 9 bases sitting between them. Germline CDR1 and CDR2: SGHKS and YYEKEE (reference sequence). The CDR3 has 15 amino acids.

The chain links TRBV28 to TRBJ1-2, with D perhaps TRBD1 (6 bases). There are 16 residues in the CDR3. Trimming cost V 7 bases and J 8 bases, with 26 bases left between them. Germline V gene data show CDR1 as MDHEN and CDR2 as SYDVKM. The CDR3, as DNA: TGTGCCAGCACCCGAGGGGACATACTGGGGCGGGACGGCTACACCTTC. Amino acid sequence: CASTRGDILGRDGYTF.

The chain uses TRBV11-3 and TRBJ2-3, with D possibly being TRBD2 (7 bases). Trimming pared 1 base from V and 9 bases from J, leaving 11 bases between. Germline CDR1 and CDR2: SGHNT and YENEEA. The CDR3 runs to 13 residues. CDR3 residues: CASSLGGGRTQYF. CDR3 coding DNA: TGTGCCAGCAGCTTAGGGGGGGGGCGCACGCAGTATTTT.

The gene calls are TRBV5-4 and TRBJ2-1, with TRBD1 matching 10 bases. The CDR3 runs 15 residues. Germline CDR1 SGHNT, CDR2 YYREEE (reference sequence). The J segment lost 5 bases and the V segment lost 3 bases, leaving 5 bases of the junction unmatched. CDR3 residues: CASSSGQGTHNEQFF. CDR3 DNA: TGTGCCAGCAGCTCGGGACAGGGGACGCACAATGAGCAGTTCTTC.

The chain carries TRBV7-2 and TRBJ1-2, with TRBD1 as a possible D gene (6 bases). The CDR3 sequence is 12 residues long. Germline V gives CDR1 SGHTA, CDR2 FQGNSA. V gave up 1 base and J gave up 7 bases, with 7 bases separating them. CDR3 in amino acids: CASSLGTVGYTF. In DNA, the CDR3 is TGTGCCAGCAGCTTAGGGACAGTTGGCTACACCTTC. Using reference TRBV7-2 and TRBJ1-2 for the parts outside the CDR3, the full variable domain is GAGVSQSPSNKVTEKGKDVELRCDPISGHTALYWYRQSLGQGLEFLIYFQGNSAPDKSGLPSDRFSAERTGGSVSTLTIQRTQQEDSAVYLCASSLGTVGYTFGSGTRLTVV.

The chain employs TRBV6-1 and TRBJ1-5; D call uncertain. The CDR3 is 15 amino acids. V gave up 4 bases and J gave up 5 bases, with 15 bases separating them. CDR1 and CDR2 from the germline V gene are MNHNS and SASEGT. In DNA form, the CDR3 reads TGTGCCAGCAGTGCCCGGGCCCCACCGGATCAGCCCCAGCATTTT. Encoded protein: CASSARAPPDQPQHF.